This TCR beta chain appears in the sequencing data of a study of T-cell reconstitution after alpha-beta-depleted transplantation in children. This CDR3 is built from 15 residues. Trimming removed 3 bases at V and 4 bases at J, with 13 bases between. Germline values: CDR1 SEHNR, CDR2 FQNEAQ (reference sequence). It was with unique molecular identifiers that the TCRbeta library was prepared. TCRdb ran MiXCR on the PCR reads and lists one entry per CDR3 protein. The table has hundreds of thousands of distinct CDR3 sequences, around 12% seen once; the top ten hold 0.79%. The sequence derives from a girl aged 2 to 10 with congenital amegakaryocytic thrombocytopenia, due to receive a stem cell transplant. The material was PBMCs, obtained before TCRalphabeta/CD19-depleted stem cell transplant. The rearrangement joins TRBV7-9 to TRBJ2-1; a possible D gene is TRBD2 (5 bases). DNA of the CDR3: TGTGCCAGCAGCTTTGGAAGCGGTCATTACAATGAGCAGTTCTTC. It codes for CASSFGSGHYNEQFF.